One T cell receptor beta chain is described in this entry. As yet, its antigen is unknown. The repertoire was sequenced with immunoSEQ multiplex PCR; TCRdb's copy has only in-frame clones and lacks some. The sample shows around 140,000 clones, approximately 94% of them seen only once. The data were taken from a study of OX40 agonist ivuxolimab in advanced cancers. Study-wide results and limits: CD4+ T cells averaged fewer expanded clones than CD8+ T cells.

CDR1 is KGHSH, CDR2 LQKENI, per germline. The length of the CDR3 is 14 residues. The V segment lost 6 bases and the J segment 2 bases; nucleotides outside the gene matches: 6. This chain joins TRBV18 and TRBJ2-7, with 8 bases lining up with TRBD2. The sequenced sample was CD4+ or CD8+ T cells sorted from blood, obtained in a trial of the OX40 agonist ivuxolimab. This receptor was obtained from an adult with an advanced solid tumor such as melanoma, head and neck, liver or kidney cancer. CDR3 region: CASSAGGPTYEQYF. The CDR3, as DNA: TGTGCCAGCTCTGCGGGGGGACCCACCTACGAGCAGTACTTC.